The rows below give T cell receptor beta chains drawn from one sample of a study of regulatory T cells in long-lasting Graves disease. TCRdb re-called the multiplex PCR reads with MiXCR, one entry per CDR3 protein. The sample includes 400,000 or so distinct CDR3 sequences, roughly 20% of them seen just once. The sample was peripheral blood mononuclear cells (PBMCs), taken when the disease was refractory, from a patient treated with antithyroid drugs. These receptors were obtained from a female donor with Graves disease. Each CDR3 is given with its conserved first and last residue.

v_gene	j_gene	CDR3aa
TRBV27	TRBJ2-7	CASSIRTSGTRYYEQYF
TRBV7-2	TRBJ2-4	CASSLELAKNIQYF
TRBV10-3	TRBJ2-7	CAISDRGEGLYEQYF
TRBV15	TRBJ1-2	CATSRDQGLNYGCTF
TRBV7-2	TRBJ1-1	CASSLVLGNTEAFF
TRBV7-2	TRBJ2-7	CASSVDRVLDEQYF
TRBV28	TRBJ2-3	CASSSPRGVLPPAQYF
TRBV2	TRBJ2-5	CANSEVGTDQETQYF
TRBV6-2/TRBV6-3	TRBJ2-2	CASSDVLPRNTGELFF
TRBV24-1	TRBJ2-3	CPTSDLSRDRTDTQYF
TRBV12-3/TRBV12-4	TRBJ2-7	CASSQGFGYEQYF
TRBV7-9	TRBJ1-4	CASSPLGVGEKLFF
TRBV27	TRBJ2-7	CASSLIATRAYEQYF
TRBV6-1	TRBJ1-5	CASRPDRGNQPQHF
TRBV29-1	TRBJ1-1	CSDTQGVQTEAFF
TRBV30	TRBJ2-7	CAWSVGLRGSHEQYF
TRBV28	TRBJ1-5	CGHTQAGSNQPQHF
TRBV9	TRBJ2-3	CASSVASGREYTQYF
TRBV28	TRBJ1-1	CASSPSGTGVNTEAFF
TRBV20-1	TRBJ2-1	CSATLVYEQFF
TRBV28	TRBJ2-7	CASSLWNEQYF
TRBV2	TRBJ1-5	CASSRQGEVVQPQHF
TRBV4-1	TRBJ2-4	CASSQDRGLAGMKNIQYF
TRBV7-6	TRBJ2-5	CASSMTYQETQCF
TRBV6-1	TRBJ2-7	CASRLTETATYEQYF
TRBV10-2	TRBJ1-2	CASSYVTGTGNYGYTF
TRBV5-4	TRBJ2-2	CASSFSGRGYTGELFF
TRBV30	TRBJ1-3	CASKTSLSGNTIYF
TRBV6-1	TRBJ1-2	CASNEPGTGGIIYGYTF
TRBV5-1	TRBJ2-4	CASSLLAGGPAKNIQYF
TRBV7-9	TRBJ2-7	CASSPTSAREQYF
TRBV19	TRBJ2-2	CASSLGAGAAGELFF
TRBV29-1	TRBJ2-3	CSVDDRGLVDTQYF
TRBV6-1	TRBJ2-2	CASSEDLNTGVFFRDTGELFF
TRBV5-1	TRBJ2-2	CASSLQGDTGELFF
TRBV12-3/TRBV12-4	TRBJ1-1	CASSLVATAEAFF
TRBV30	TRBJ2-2	CAWRPLDRDHGELFF
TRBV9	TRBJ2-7	CASSRRQGELEQYF
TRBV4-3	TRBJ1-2	CASSQRSRQGGDYGYTF
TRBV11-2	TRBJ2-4	CASSIIPGLARDIQYF
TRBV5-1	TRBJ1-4	CASSPEWNPGRRNEKLFF
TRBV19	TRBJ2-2	CASSMVNTRELFF
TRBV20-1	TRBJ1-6	CSAAPGQGTQPLHF
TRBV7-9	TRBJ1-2	CASSQDRANYGYTF
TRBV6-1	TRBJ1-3	CASSTGTLSSGNTIYF
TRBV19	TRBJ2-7	CASSVGSSYEQYF
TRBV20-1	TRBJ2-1	CSARFPAGKGGNEQFF
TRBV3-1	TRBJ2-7	CASRPFASETYEQYF
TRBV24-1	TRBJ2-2	CATSDQGAPRTGELFF
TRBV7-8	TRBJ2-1	CASSLAKEQFF
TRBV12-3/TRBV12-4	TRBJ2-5	CASSLRSAGGGETQYF